This T cell receptor beta chain was sequenced in a study of shared clonotypes between healthy human individuals. Study as a whole: Per-donor plates numbered three CD4 naive, three CD4 memory, two CD8 naive and one CD8 memory.

This table comes from immunoSEQ multiplex PCR, and its TCRdb copy is limited to in-frame clones, with some not included. The sample has some 800,000 clones, around 93% seen once. CD45RO-negative cells were positively selected for CCR7, leaving out terminally differentiated effector memory CD45RA+ cells. This clone appeared a few times. Sequencing was carried out using naive CD8+ T cells sorted from blood. The receptor comes from a man aged 30 to 45 in good health.

DNA for the CDR3: TGTGCCAGCATGGGCCTAGTAAACAGGGTTGACTACGAGCAGTACTTC. Protein sequence: CASMGLVNRVDYEQYF. The chain couples TRBV27 to TRBJ2-7; the D gene is possibly TRBD1 (6 bases). V was shortened by 7 bases and J by 3 bases, with 22 bases between the two germline ends. In germline, CDR1 is MNHEY, CDR2 SMNVEV (reference sequence). The CDR3 runs to 16 residues.